These 13 T cell receptor beta chains share one sample of origin, sequenced in a study of breast tumors, draining lymph nodes, adjacent tissues. TCRdb reprocessed the multiplex PCR reads with MiXCR, giving one entry per CDR3 protein. The sample shows 47,000 or so distinct CDR3 sequences, 23% of them seen only once. The sample was breast tumor tissue. The receptors were gathered from a female donor with breast cancer. Some clones in this sample may be carry-over from other donors' samples.

On this clonotype itself: A much larger clone lies a single base off, so this may be a read error. The chain combines TRBV3-1 with TRBJ1-2; no reliable D call. The CDR3 loop spans 14 amino acids. Trimming left V 2 bases short and J 3 bases short, with 10 bases between. Germline lookup yields CDR1 LGHDT and CDR2 YNNKEL (reference sequence). This chain's CDR3 is CASSQTGGHYGYTF. Written as DNA, the CDR3 is TGTGCCAGCAGCCAAACGGGAGGACACTATGGCTACACCTTC.

The genes are TRBV10-3 and TRBJ2-5; D is perhaps TRBD2 (5 bases). Trimming took 2 bases from V and 3 from J, leaving 10 bases between them. CDR1 and CDR2 (germline): ENHRY, SYGVKD. The CDR3 runs to 14 residues. The CDR3 DNA follows: TGTGCCATCAGTGAGAAGACTAACAAAGAGACCCAGTACTTC. This translates into CAISEKTNKETQYF.

This clonotype was counted many times. This sequence joins TRBV6-6 and TRBJ2-3; the D is unclear. Germline CDR1 MNHNY, CDR2 SVGAGI (reference sequence). The V end was cut by 3 bases, the J end by 3 bases, with 10 bases between. This CDR3 is built from 14 residues. The CDR3 DNA reads as TGTGCCAGCAGTTATGTGGTCCTAACAGATACGCAGTATTTT. Translation gives CASSYVVLTDTQYF.

Ten or more counts support this clonotype. J is TRBJ2-7 and V is TRBV28; maybe TRBD1 (5 bases). The germline CDR1 and CDR2 sequences are MDHEN and SYDVKM. This CDR3 region has 12 residues. The CDR3: CATQQATYEQYF. CDR3 nucleotide sequence: TGTGCTACACAACAGGCCACCTACGAGCAGTACTTC.

Note on this clonotype: Given a much more abundant clone one base away, this may be a read error. The chain combines TRBV27 with TRBJ1-2; 8 positions agree with TRBD1. Germline V gene lookup returns CDR1 MNHEY and CDR2 SMNVEV (reference sequence). The CDR3 has 14 residues. The CDR3 here is CASSSWDRFTGCTF. The CDR3 nucleotides are TGTGCCAGCAGTTCCTGGGACAGGTTTACGGGCTGCACCTTC.

Ten or more counts support this clonotype. The chain uses TRBV29-1 and TRBJ1-3; 7 bases map to TRBD1. With 6 bases clipped from V and 3 bases from J, the junction kept 5 bases outside the gene matches. Germline assignment: CDR1 SQVTM and CDR2 ANQGSEA. CDR3 length: 13 residues. As DNA, the CDR3 is TGCAGCGTCGCCACAGGGGTTGGAAACACCATATATTTT. Translation: CSVATGVGNTIYF.

The genes are TRBV15 and TRBJ1-2; 8 positions agree with TRBD1. The CDR3 loop spans 15 amino acids. The junction had 11 bases not matched to a gene; V was cut back by 5 bases and J by 6 bases. Germline CDR1 and CDR2: LNHNV and YYDKDF (reference sequence). The CDR3 region is CATSPQGQAGHGYTF. Written as DNA, the CDR3 is TGTGCCACCAGCCCACAGGGACAGGCGGGCCATGGCTACACCTTC.

A single count supports this clonotype. This may arise from a read error, as a much more abundant clone is one base away. The rearrangement joins TRBV28 to TRBJ1-6, with D perhaps matching TRBD1 (5 bases). Germline values: CDR1 MDHEN, CDR2 SYDVKM. Trimming took 6 bases from V and 10 from J, leaving 19 bases between them. The CDR3 consists of 15 residues. The CDR3 DNA reads as TGTGCCAGCAGCCTCAAGGGCTTGAGGACATCACCCCTCCACTTT. Translated, it gives CASSLKGLRTSPLHF.

This clonotype has a count of ten or more. This rearrangement joins TRBV10-3 to TRBJ1-5; D unclear. The CDR3 is 14 residues long. Germline CDR1 reads ENHRY; CDR2 reads SYGVKD. The V end lost 2 bases, the J end lost 1 base, and 6 bases lay between the germline ends. CDR3 DNA: TGTGCCATCAGTGAGCGGGTAAGCAATCAGCCCCAGCATTTT. Amino acid sequence: CAISERVSNQPQHF.

This clonotype was seen at least ten times. V usage is TRBV15 and J usage is TRBJ2-7, with no clear D. Germline assignment: CDR1 LNHNV and CDR2 YYDKDF (reference sequence). The CDR3 extends over 16 amino acids. Trimming cost V 0 bases and J 2 bases, with 14 bases left between them. The CDR3 coding sequence is TGTGCCACCAGCAGAGATATGGACCTCCAGCCCTACGAGCAGTACTTC. This codes for CATSRDMDLQPYEQYF.

The rearrangement links TRBV5-8 to TRBJ2-3, with TRBD2 matching 13 bases. Germline V CDR1 and CDR2: SGHTS, YDEGEE. The CDR3 runs 18 residues. V lost 2 bases, J lost 2 bases, and 8 bases stayed unmatched. The CDR3 DNA is TGTGCCAGCAGCTTAGAGGGACTAGCGGGGACTCACACAGATACGCAGTATTTT. Translated: CASSLEGLAGTHTDTQYF.

Many counts were recorded for this clonotype. V is TRBV19 and J is TRBJ1-4; no reliable D call. This CDR3 contains 15 residues. V was trimmed by 5 bases and J by 0 bases, leaving 10 bases between them. Germline V gene data show CDR1 as LNHDA and CDR2 as SQIVND (reference sequence). CDR3 amino acids: CASSPYHATNEKLFF. In DNA form, the CDR3 reads TGTGCCAGTAGTCCATATCATGCAACTAATGAAAAACTGTTTTTT. Drawing the rest from reference TRBV19 and TRBJ1-4, the complete variable domain is DGGITQSPKYLFRKEGQNVTLSCEQNLNHDAMYWYRQDPGQGLRLIYYSQIVNDFQKGDIAEGYSVSREKKESFPLTVTSAQKNPTAFYLCASSPYHATNEKLFFGSGTQLSVL.

This clonotype was recorded at least ten times. The chain links TRBV5-1 to TRBJ1-2; TRBD1 agrees at 10 bases. The junction had 2 bases not matched to a gene; V was cut back by 2 bases and J by 4 bases. Per the germline V gene, CDR1 is SGHRS and CDR2 is YFSETQ. This CDR3 is built from 14 residues. This chain's CDR3 is CASSLGQGGYGYTF. CDR3 in DNA: TGCGCCAGCAGCTTAGGACAGGGGGGCTATGGCTACACCTTC.